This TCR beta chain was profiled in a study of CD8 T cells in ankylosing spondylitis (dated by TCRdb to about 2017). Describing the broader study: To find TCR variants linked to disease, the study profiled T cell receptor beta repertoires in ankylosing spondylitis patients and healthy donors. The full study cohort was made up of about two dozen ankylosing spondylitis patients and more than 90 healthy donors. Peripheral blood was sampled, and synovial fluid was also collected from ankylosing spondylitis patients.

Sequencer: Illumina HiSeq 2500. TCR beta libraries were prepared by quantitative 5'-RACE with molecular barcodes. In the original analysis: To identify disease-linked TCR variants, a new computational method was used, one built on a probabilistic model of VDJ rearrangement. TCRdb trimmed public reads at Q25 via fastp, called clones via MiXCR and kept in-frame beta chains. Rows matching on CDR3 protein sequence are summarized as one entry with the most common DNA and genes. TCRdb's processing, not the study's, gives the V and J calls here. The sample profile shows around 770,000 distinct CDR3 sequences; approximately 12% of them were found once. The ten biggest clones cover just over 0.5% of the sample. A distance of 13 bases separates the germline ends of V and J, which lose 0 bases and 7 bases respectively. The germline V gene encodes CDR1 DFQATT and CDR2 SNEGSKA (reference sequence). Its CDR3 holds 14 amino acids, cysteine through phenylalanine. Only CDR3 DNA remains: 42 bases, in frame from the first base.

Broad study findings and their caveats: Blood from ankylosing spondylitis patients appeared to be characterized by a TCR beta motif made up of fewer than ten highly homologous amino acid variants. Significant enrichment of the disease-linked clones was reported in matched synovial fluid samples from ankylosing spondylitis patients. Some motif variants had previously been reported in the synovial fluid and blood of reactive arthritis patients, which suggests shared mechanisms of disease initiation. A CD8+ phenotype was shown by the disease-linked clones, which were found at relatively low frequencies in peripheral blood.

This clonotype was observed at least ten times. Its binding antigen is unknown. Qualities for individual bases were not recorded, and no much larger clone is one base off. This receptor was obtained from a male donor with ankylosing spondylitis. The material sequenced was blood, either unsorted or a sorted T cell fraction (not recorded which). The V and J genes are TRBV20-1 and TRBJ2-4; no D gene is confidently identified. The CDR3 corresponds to CSARDGREINIQYF. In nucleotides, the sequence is TGCAGTGCTAGAGATGGTCGCGAGATCAACATTCAGTACTTC.